Below, one T cell receptor (beta chain) is given with its context. This specimen belongs to a study of T cell changes during pregnancy in multiple sclerosis. Repertoires were generated with immunoSEQ multiplex PCR, while TCRdb's copy carries only in-frame clones and drops some. The sample holds around 64,000 clones; over 85% are singletons and the top ten take roughly 2.5%. With 6 bases removed from V and 2 bases from J, the gap between germline ends came to 19 bases. Per germline, CDR1 SNHLY and CDR2 FYNNEI. CDR3 size: 17 residues. The TCR sequence derives from a female donor with multiple sclerosis, enrolled in a pregnancy study. This chain uses TRBV2 with TRBJ2-2; D is possibly TRBD1 (6 bases). Sequencing was performed on CD8+ T cells from peripheral blood mononuclear cells, taken in the third trimester of pregnancy. This CDR3 is CASRGRDTITNTGELFF. The CDR3 DNA reads as TGTGCCAGCAGGGGAAGGGACACAATAACAAACACCGGGGAGCTGTTTTTT.